Given below is one TCR beta chain in context. Its antigen remains unknown. The CDR3 extends over 13 amino acids. CDR1 is GTSNPN, CDR2 SVGIG, per germline (reference sequence). V lost 4 bases to trimming and J lost 8 bases, with 12 bases between them. The patients who served as multiple sclerosis controls were treatment-naive and had stable or active relapsing-remitting disease that fulfilled the revised McDonald criteria. TEMRA cells were enriched by FACS, and CD4+ and CD8+ T cells were negatively isolated. This sample was included in a study of CD8 T cells in Susac syndrome. Random-hexamer reverse transcription was applied to about 0.5 to 1 ug RNA. The immunoSEQ assay covered 54 Vbeta and 13 Jbeta segments for CDR3. TCRdb ran MiXCR on the immunoSEQ multiplex PCR reads and lists one entry per CDR3 protein. Of about 120,000 distinct CDR3 sequences in the sample, just under 95% were seen once. Study-wide results and limits: The study's TCR sequencing and HLA analysis drew on a certain number of individuals. That number was acknowledged as relatively small.

This TCR was recovered from a human donor with multiple sclerosis. Input material: CD4+ T cells from PBMCs. The rearrangement joins TRBV30 to TRBJ1-6; tentatively, D is TRBD1 (5 bases). The CDR3 sequence: CAWKGNRDSPLHF. The CDR3 DNA sequence: TGTGCCTGGAAGGGGAATAGGGATTCACCCCTCCACTTT.